Given below is one TCR beta chain in context. Unique molecular identifiers were incorporated when the TCRbeta library was constructed. TCRdb ran MiXCR on the PCR reads and lists one entry per CDR3 protein. There are approximately 510,000 distinct CDR3 sequences in the sample; around 17% occur only once, and 3% to 4% lies in the top ten. The CDR3 totals 16 residues. The V gene end was trimmed by 7 bases and the J gene end by 4 bases; junction bases not matched to a gene: 13. Germline assignment: CDR1 MNHEY and CDR2 SMNVEV (reference sequence). These data come from a study of T-cell reconstitution after alpha-beta-depleted transplantation in children.

The sample consisted of PBMCs from the stem cell graft donor, taken from the stem cell graft. The chain is built from TRBV27 and TRBJ2-1; 7 positions match TRBD2. This TCR derives from a human donor who donated a stem cell graft to a child with acute lymphoblastic leukemia. The CDR3, as DNA: TGTGCCAGCACCCCCATTTCGGGAGGTCCTTACAATGAGCAGTTCTTC. It translates to CASTPISGGPYNEQFF.